The clone carrying this TCR beta chain came up a few times. Its target is not known. The entry originates in a study of blood T cells in healthy people across ages. A second PCR, run for roughly 7 to 11 cycles, used a sample-barcoded 5' primer plus a J-beta primer mix. Tagging of each cDNA molecule was performed by a template-switch adaptor with 12 random nucleotides. Every individual sample yielded 2.5 million or more paired-end reads (each containing CDR3). TCRdb itself ran the 5' RACE reads through MiXCR, one entry per CDR3 protein. The data show about 620,000 distinct CDR3 sequences, roughly 21% seen once. Total RNA was extracted at no less than 6 micrograms per sample. The CDR3 extends over 14 amino acids. Per the germline V gene, CDR1 is SEHNR and CDR2 is FQNEAQ (reference sequence). Trimming removed 3 bases from V and 6 bases from J, with 14 bases in between. Study-wide results and caveats: Naive and antigen-experienced cells were not separated, limiting conclusive comparison.

The gene calls are TRBV7-9 and TRBJ1-1; no firm D call. The clonotype comes from a man between 65 and 85 years old in good health. The sequenced material came from blood. The CDR3 loop is CASSLVTGSAEAFF. CDR3 nucleotides: TGTGCCAGCAGCTTGGTGACTGGTAGCGCTGAAGCTTTCTTT.